Listed below are T cell receptor beta chains from one sample, sequenced in a study of T cell repertoires in cytomegalovirus infection. From the reads, TCRdb called clonotypes with MiXCR, one entry per CDR3 protein. The repertoire consists of roughly 180,000 distinct CDR3 sequences, with roughly 15% occurring once and the leading ten covering about 25%. The specimen sequenced was CD8+ T cells from PBMCs. All receptors come from a human donor in good health (CMV status not recorded). Some clones in this sample may be carry-over from other donors' samples. Both conserved end residues are part of each CDR3. D genes are given only for firm matches. Part of the rows lack a size; the others show once, few, many or a class for expanded clones.

>TRBV5-6|NA|few|TRBJ1-2
CASSWKTDGDIYGYTF
TGTGCCAGCAGCTGGAAAACGGACGGCGATATCTATGGCTACACCTTC
>TRBV28|NA|NA|TRBJ2-3
CASSPTRQVGTDTQYF
TGTGCCAGCAGCCCGACCCGACAAGTGGGCACAGATACGCAGTATTTT
>TRBV11-2|NA|few|TRBJ1-1
CASSLDLMNTEAFF
TGTGCCAGCAGCTTAGATCTCATGAACACTGAAGCTTTCTTT
>TRBV24-1|NA|NA|TRBJ2-5
CATSDGWEQETQYF
TGTGCCACCAGTGACGGGTGGGAGCAAGAGACCCAGTACTTC
>TRBV6-2/TRBV6-3|NA|few|TRBJ2-1
CASSLFPLAASYNEQFF
TGTGCCAGCAGCCTCTTCCCTCTAGCAGCATCCTACAATGAGCAGTTCTTC
>TRBV2|NA|NA|TRBJ1-1
CASSTRTEAFF
TGTGCCAGCTCGACGCGGACTGAAGCTTTCTTT
>TRBV28|NA|NA|TRBJ1-5
CASGEVGSQPQHF
TGTGCCAGCGGCGAGGTTGGGAGTCAGCCCCAGCATTTT
>TRBV19|NA|NA|TRBJ1-1
CASSIGSRLNTEAFF
TGTGCCAGTAGTATAGGGTCCAGGTTGAACACTGAAGCTTTCTTT
>TRBV29-1|NA|NA|TRBJ2-6
CSVGGSPSGANVLTF
TGCAGCGTTGGCGGCAGCCCCTCTGGGGCCAACGTCCTGACTTTC
>TRBV7-9|TRBD1|few|TRBJ2-3
CASRPGQGSTDTQYF
TGTGCCAGCAGGCCGGGACAGGGGTCCACAGATACGCAGTATTTT
>TRBV7-2|NA|NA|TRBJ2-7
CASSRPSAEQYF
TGTGCCAGCAGCCGCCCGTCTGCAGAGCAGTACTTC
>TRBV2|NA|NA|TRBJ2-7
CASREWEEANYEQYF
TGTGCCAGCAGGGAGTGGGAGGAGGCGAACTACGAGCAGTACTTC
>TRBV6-6|NA|NA|TRBJ2-7
CASNFNRVDSYEQYF
TGTGCCAGCAACTTTAACAGGGTAGACTCCTACGAGCAGTACTTC
>TRBV7-8|TRBD2|few|TRBJ2-2
CASSLTASGGHTGELFF
TGTGCCAGCAGCTTAACGGCTAGCGGGGGGCACACCGGGGAGCTGTTTTTT
>TRBV20-1|NA|NA|TRBJ1-6
CSARDRNSHSRSLHF
TGCAGTGCTAGAGATAGGAACAGTCACTCGCGGTCCCTCCACTTT
>TRBV6-1|TRBD1|few|TRBJ1-2
CASSVRGQGYTF
TGTGCCAGCAGTGTCAGGGGGCAAGGCTACACCTTC
>TRBV7-6|TRBD1|many|TRBJ2-1
CASSAGQGTYNEQFF
TGTGCCAGCAGCGCGGGACAGGGGACCTACAATGAGCAGTTCTTC
>TRBV6-2/TRBV6-3|TRBD2|NA|TRBJ2-7
CASSYLSSREVVLGSYEQYF
TGTGCCAGCAGTTACCTCTCCTCACGGGAGGTGGTTTTGGGCTCCTACGAGCAGTACTTC
>TRBV10-3|NA|NA|TRBJ2-1
CASGLGRPEQFF
TGTGCCTCCGGACTGGGAAGACCTGAGCAGTTCTTC
>TRBV12-3/TRBV12-4|TRBD2|few|TRBJ2-5
CASRKESGQTSGETQYF
TGTGCCAGCAGGAAAGAAAGCGGGCAGACTAGCGGGGAGACCCAGTACTTC
>TRBV12-3/TRBV12-4|TRBD1|NA|TRBJ2-1
CASSLGQGYEQFF
TGTGCCAGCAGTTTAGGACAGGGCTATGAGCAGTTCTTC
>TRBV29-1|TRBD2|few|TRBJ2-2
CSVRSGGPGELFF
TGCAGCGTTCGAAGCGGGGGGCCCGGGGAGCTGTTTTTT
>TRBV6-2/TRBV6-3|NA|NA|TRBJ2-7
CASSYLPGDSYEQYF
TGTGCCAGCAGTTACCTGCCAGGGGACTCCTACGAGCAGTACTTC
>TRBV7-2|NA|many|TRBJ1-1
CASSLARVNTEAFF
TGTGCCAGCAGCTTGGCCAGGGTGAACACTGAAGCTTTCTTT
>TRBV6-6|NA|NA|TRBJ1-4
CASSYSSATNEKLFF
TGTGCCAGCAGTTACAGTTCGGCAACTAATGAAAAACTGTTTTTT
>TRBV11-3|NA|NA|TRBJ2-2
CASSPVTGELFF
TGTGCCAGCAGCCCCGTTACCGGGGAGCTGTTTTTT
>TRBV29-1|TRBD1|few|TRBJ2-7
CSVGDSKTYEQYF
TGCAGCGTTGGGGACAGTAAAACCTACGAGCAGTACTTC
>TRBV12-5|NA|once|TRBJ2-1
CASGLPGVLNNEQFF
TGTGCTAGTGGTTTGCCGGGGGTGCTTAACAATGAGCAGTTCTTC
>TRBV20-1|NA|few|TRBJ2-3
CSAIRDRNEAGALTDTQYF
TGCAGTGCTATCCGGGACAGAAATGAAGCGGGGGCTCTCACAGATACGCAGTATTTT
>TRBV7-6|TRBD1|once|TRBJ1-5
CASSIGTDAQHF
TGTGCCAGCAGCATCGGGACAGACGCCCAGCATTTT
>TRBV7-2|NA|NA|TRBJ2-1
CASSFPWGTYNEQFF
TGTGCCAGCAGCTTCCCCTGGGGGACCTACAATGAGCAGTTCTTC
>TRBV29-1|NA|few|TRBJ2-3
CSVLDGTDTQYF
TGCAGCGTCCTGGACGGCACAGATACGCAGTATTTT
>TRBV7-8|NA|many|TRBJ2-5
CASSVETGWETQYF
TGTGCCAGCAGCGTAGAGACCGGATGGGAGACCCAGTACTTC
>TRBV2|TRBD1|NA|TRBJ2-1
CASGPGQGWNEQFF
TGTGCCAGCGGTCCTGGACAGGGGTGGAATGAGCAGTTCTTC
>TRBV6-5|NA|NA|TRBJ2-1
CASGHYNEQFF
TGTGCCAGCGGCCACTACAATGAGCAGTTCTTC
>TRBV7-2|TRBD1|few|TRBJ1-1
CASSLIQGRHTEAFF
TGTGCCAGCAGCTTAATACAGGGGAGGCACACTGAAGCTTTCTTT
>TRBV7-6|NA|few|TRBJ2-1
CASSFRVAEQFF
TGTGCCAGCAGCTTCAGGGTTGCTGAGCAGTTCTTC
>TRBV4-1|NA|NA|TRBJ1-2
CASSQDRRTRNIGYTF
TGCGCCAGCAGCCAAGATAGGAGGACCCGAAATATCGGCTACACCTTC
>TRBV7-8|TRBD2|NA|TRBJ2-7
CASSLGTSGSGEQYF
TGTGCCAGCAGCTTAGGGACTAGTGGCTCCGGCGAGCAGTACTTC
>TRBV7-9|NA|NA|TRBJ2-1
CASSTPGWSGANEQFF
TGTGCCAGCAGCACTCCAGGGTGGTCGGGGGCCAATGAGCAGTTCTTC
>TRBV28|NA|few|TRBJ1-2
CASTPMGGEYSDGYTF
TGTGCCAGCACACCAATGGGGGGGGAGTACAGCGATGGCTACACCTTC
>TRBV28|NA|NA|TRBJ1-5
CASSFPQESHQPQHF
TGTGCCAGCAGTTTCCCACAGGAGTCCCATCAGCCCCAGCATTTT
>TRBV7-2|NA|many|TRBJ1-5
CASSLNGIRGINQPQHF
TGTGCCAGCAGCCTGAACGGAATTCGGGGTATCAATCAGCCCCAGCATTTT